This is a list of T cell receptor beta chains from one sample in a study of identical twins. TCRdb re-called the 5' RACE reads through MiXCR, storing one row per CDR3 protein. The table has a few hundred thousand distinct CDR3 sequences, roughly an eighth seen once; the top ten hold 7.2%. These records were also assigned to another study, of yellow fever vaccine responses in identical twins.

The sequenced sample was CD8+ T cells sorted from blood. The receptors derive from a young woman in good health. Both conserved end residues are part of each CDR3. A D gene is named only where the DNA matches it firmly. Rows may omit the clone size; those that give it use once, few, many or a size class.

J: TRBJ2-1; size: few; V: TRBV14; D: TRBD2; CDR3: CASSLSGRAWIEQFF; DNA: TGTGCCAGCAGCCTTAGCGGGAGGGCCTGGATTGAGCAGTTCTTC
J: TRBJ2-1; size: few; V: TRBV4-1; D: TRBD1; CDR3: CASSQGQGRSYNEQFF; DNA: TGCGCCAGCAGCCAGGGACAGGGTCGGTCCTACAATGAGCAGTTCTTC
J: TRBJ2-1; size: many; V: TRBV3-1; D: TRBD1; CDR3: CASSPGTGVDEQFF; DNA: TGTGCCAGCAGCCCCGGGACAGGGGTCGATGAGCAGTTCTTC
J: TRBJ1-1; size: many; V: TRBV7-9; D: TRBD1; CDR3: CASSRDRVGTEAFF; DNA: TGTGCCAGCAGCAGAGACAGGGTTGGGACTGAAGCTTTCTTT
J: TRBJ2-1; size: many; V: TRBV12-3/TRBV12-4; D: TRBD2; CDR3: CASRIAGVGNEQFF; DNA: TGTGCCAGCAGAATAGCGGGAGTGGGCAATGAGCAGTTCTTC
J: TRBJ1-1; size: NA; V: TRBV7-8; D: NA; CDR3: CAISGESTPEAFF; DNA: TGTGCCATCTCAGGGGAAAGCACCCCTGAAGCTTTCTTT
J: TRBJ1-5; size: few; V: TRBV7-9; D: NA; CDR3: CASSPGPEDQPQHF; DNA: TGTGCCAGCAGCCCCGGACCGGAGGATCAGCCCCAGCATTTT
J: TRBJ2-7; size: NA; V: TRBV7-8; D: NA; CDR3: CASSLVDITYRVAKEQYF; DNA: TGTGCCAGCAGCTTAGTTGACATAACCTACAGGGTTGCAAAGGAGCAGTACTTC
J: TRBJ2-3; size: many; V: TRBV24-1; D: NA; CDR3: CATQDGNTDTQYF; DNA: TGTGCCACTCAGGACGGTAACACAGATACGCAGTATTTT
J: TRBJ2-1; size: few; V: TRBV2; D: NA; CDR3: CASKGRALEFF; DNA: TGTGCCAGCAAAGGGCGGGCCCTCGAGTTCTTC
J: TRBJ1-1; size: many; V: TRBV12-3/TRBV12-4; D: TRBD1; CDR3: CASTLGQSEAFF; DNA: TGTGCCAGCACCCTGGGACAGTCTGAAGCTTTCTTT
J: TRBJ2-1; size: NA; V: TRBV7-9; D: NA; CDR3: CASSLIAGDYNEQFF; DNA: TGTGCCAGCAGCTTAATTGCAGGGGATTACAATGAGCAGTTCTTC
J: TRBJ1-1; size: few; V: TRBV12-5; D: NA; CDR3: CASGLDGGRDTEAFF; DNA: TGTGCTAGTGGTTTGGACGGTGGACGGGACACTGAAGCTTTCTTT
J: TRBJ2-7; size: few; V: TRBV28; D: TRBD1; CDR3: CASSWPPGQGFYEQYF; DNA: TGTGCCAGCAGTTGGCCGCCGGGACAGGGATTTTACGAGCAGTACTTC
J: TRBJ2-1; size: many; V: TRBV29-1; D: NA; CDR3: CSVAFSPSSDEQFF; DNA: TGCAGCGTAGCTTTTAGTCCATCCTCCGATGAGCAGTTCTTC
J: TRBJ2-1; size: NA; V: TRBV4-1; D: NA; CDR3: CASSQRPPGGRTYNEQFF; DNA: TGCGCCAGCAGCCAACGGCCCCCTGGCGGTCGAACCTACAATGAGCAGTTCTTC
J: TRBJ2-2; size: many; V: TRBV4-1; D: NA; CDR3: CASSLGPGVHTGELFF; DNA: TGCGCCAGCAGCCTAGGTCCGGGAGTACACACCGGGGAGCTGTTTTTT
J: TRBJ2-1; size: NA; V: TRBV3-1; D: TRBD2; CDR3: CASSPRLAEEGNEQFF; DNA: TGTGCCAGCAGCCCGAGACTAGCGGAGGAGGGTAATGAGCAGTTCTTC
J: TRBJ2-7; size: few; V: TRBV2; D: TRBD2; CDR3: CASSTGTSYYEQYF; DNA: TGTGCCAGCAGCACCGGGACTAGTTACTACGAGCAGTACTTC
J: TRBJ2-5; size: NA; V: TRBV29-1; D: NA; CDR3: CSVGPGQLLQETQYF; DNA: TGCAGCGTTGGACCAGGACAGCTACTACAAGAGACCCAGTATTTC
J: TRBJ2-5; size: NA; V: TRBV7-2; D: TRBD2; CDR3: CASSLGGSPKTQYF; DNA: TGTGCCAGCAGCTTAGGCGGGAGTCCGAAGACCCAGTACTTC
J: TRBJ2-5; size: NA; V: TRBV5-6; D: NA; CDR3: CASSVAIGVAQETQYF; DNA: TGTGCCAGCAGCGTGGCCATAGGGGTTGCCCAAGAGACCCAGTACTTC
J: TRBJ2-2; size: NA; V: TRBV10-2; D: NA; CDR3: CASSSTDNTGELFF; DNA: TGCGCCAGCAGTTCGACAGACAACACCGGGGAGCTGTTTTTT
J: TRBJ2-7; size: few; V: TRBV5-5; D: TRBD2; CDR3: CASSLNRAGPYYEQYF; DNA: TGTGCCAGCAGCTTGAATCGAGCGGGACCGTACTACGAGCAGTACTTC
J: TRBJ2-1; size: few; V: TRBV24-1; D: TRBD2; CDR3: CATDQPGLAANEQFF; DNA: TGTGCCACCGACCAACCGGGACTAGCAGCCAATGAGCAGTTCTTC
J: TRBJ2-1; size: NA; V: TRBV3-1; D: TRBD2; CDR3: CASTKGPGLAGYNEQFF; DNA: TGTGCCAGCACCAAAGGGCCGGGACTAGCGGGGTACAATGAGCAGTTCTTC
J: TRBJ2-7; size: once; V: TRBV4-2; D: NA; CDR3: CASSPGPLCWQYF; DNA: TGTGCCAGCAGCCCCGGTCCTCTCTGCTGGCAGTACTTC
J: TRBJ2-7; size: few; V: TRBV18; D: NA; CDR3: CASSPDTNYEQYF; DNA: TGTGCCAGCTCACCGGACACAAACTACGAGCAGTACTTC
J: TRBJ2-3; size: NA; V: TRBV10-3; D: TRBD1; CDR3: CAISDRLRQGAPQYF; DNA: TGTGCCATCAGTGACAGGCTACGACAGGGGGCTCCGCAGTATTTT
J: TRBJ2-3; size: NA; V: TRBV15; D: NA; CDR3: CATSSRTSTDTQYF; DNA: TGTGCCACCAGCAGCCGGACTAGCACAGATACGCAGTATTTT
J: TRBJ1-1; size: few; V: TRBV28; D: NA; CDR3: CASSLEGTGTEAFF; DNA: TGTGCCAGCAGTTTAGAGGGGACGGGAACTGAAGCTTTCTTT
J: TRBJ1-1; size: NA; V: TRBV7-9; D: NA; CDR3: CASCRGMNTEAFF; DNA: TGTGCCAGCTGTAGGGGGATGAACACTGAAGCTTTCTTT
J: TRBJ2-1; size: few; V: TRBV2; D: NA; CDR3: CASRANNEQFF; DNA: TGTGCCAGCAGGGCAAACAATGAGCAGTTCTTC
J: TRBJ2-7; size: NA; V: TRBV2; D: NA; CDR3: CASSENPLAYEQYF; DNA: TGTGCCAGCAGTGAAAATCCCCTAGCTTACGAGCAGTACTTC
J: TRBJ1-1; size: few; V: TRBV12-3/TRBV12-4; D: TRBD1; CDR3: CASSWTTGLLTEAFF; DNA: TGTGCCAGCAGTTGGACGACAGGGTTGCTCACTGAAGCTTTCTTT
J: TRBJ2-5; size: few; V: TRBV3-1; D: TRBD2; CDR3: CASSRGLALYQETQYF; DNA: TGTGCCAGCAGCCGGGGACTAGCCCTATACCAAGAGACCCAGTACTTC
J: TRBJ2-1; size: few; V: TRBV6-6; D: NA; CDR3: CASRPGSNEQFF; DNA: TGTGCCAGCAGACCGGGGTCCAATGAGCAGTTCTTC
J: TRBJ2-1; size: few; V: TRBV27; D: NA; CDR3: CASSLDPYNEQFF; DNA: TGTGCCAGCAGTTTAGACCCCTACAATGAGCAGTTCTTC
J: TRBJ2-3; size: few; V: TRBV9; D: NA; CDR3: CASSPRLGGDTQYF; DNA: TGTGCCAGCAGCCCACGCCTGGGGGGAGATACGCAGTATTTT
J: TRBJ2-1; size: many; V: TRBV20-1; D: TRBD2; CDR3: CSAERLAGSSYNEQFF; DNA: TGCAGTGCTGAGAGACTAGCGGGTAGCTCCTACAATGAGCAGTTCTTC
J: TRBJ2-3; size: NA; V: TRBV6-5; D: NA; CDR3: CASSYFASSTDTQYF; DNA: TGTGCCAGCAGTTACTTCGCCTCTAGCACAGATACGCAGTATTTT
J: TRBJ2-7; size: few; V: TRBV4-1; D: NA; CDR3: CASSHPRDGFSYEQYF; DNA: TGCGCCAGCAGCCACCCCCGGGACGGGTTTTCCTACGAGCAGTACTTC
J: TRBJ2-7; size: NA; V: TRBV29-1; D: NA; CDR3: CSVESQGLDEQYF; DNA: TGCAGCGTTGAAAGTCAGGGCTTAGACGAGCAGTACTTC
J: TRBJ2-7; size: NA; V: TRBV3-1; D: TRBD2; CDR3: CASSHGSSGRRYEQYF; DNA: TGTGCCAGCAGCCATGGATCTAGCGGGAGGAGGTACGAGCAGTACTTC
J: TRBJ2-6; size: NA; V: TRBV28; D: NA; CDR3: CASSLTNVGTRANVLTF; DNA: TGTGCCAGCAGTTTAACAAACGTGGGGACGCGAGCCAACGTCCTGACTTTC